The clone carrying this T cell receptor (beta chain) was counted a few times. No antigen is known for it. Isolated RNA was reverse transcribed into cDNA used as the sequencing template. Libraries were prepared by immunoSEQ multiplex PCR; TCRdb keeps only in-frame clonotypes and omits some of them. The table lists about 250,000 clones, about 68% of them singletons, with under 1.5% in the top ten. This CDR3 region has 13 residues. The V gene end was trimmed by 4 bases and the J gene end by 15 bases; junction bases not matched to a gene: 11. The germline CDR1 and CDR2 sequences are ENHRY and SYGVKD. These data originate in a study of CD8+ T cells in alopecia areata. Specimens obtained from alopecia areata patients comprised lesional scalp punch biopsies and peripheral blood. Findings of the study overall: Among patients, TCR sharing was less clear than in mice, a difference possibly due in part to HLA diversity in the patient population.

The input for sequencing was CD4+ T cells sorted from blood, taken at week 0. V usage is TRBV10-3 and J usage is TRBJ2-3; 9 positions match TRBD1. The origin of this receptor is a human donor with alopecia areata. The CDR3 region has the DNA TGTGCCATCAGTGGGCGGACAGGGGAGACTCAATATTTT. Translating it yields CAISGRTGETQYF.